The entry below describes one T cell receptor beta chain. Its matching antigen is unknown. Sequenced by immunoSEQ multiplex PCR; TCRdb stores in-frame clones only, minus some. The data contain over 30,000 clones, 90% to 95% of them singletons. This specimen comes from a study of circulating and synovial CD4+ cells in juvenile arthritis. Study observations and caveats: The pathogenic-like versus bulk T cell difference escaped Vbeta family analysis. CPL versus bulk CD4 samples: T cell genome counts differed by at least an order of magnitude. Measured synovium overlap likely understates the true shared repertoire.

Germline V gene sequence: CDR1 SEHNR, CDR2 FQNEAQ (reference sequence). This CDR3 contains 13 residues. J lost 6 bases, V lost 4 bases, and 5 bases had no gene match. The sequencing sample was made of CD4+ T cells from blood. V is TRBV7-9 and J is TRBJ2-7; 8 bases map to TRBD1. This sequence originates from a human donor with juvenile idiopathic arthritis. The CDR3 spells CASSSSDRVEQYF. The CDR3 bases are TGTGCCAGCAGCTCCTCGGACAGGGTCGAGCAGTACTTC.